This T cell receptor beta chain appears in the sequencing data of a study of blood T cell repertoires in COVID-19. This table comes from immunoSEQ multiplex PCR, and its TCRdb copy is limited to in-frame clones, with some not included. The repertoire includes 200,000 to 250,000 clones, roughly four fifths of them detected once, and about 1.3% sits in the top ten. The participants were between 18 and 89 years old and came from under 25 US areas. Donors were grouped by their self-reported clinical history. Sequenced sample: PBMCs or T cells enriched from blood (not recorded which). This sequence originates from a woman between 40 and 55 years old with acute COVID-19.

The CDR3: CASSRTSRETQYF. CDR3 coding DNA: TGTGCCAGCAGCAGGACTAGTCGAGAGACCCAGTACTTC. The chain uses TRBV5-8 and TRBJ2-5; TRBD2 aligns across 7 bases. Trimming cost V 4 bases and J 4 bases; bases outside gene matches: 4. This CDR3 spans 13 amino acids. Germline V gene data show CDR1 as SGHTS and CDR2 as YDEGEE.